A selection of T cell receptor beta chains follows, all from one sample in a study of shared clonotypes between healthy human individuals. The method was immunoSEQ multiplex PCR; TCRdb's version includes in-frame clones alone and lacks a portion of them. The table lists approximately 470,000 clones, roughly 80% of them singletons. Sequenced sample: PBMCs. Receptors were obtained from a woman aged 40 to 49 in good health. Some clones in this sample may be carry-over from other donors' samples. CDR3s include the opening cysteine and the closing phenylalanine or tryptophan. The D gene is left open where the match is weak. Not every row has a clone size; where given, it reads once, few, many or a size class.

clone_size: -; v_call: TRBV29-1; j_call: TRBJ1-5; d_call: -; cdr3_aa: CSVAFGNSNQPQHF; cdr3_nt: TGCAGCGTTGCCTTCGGGAATAGCAATCAGCCCCAGCATTTT
clone_size: -; v_call: TRBV7-3; j_call: TRBJ1-5; d_call: -; cdr3_aa: CASRHQPQHF; cdr3_nt: TGTGCCAGCAGACATCAGCCCCAGCATTTT
clone_size: -; v_call: TRBV11-2; j_call: TRBJ2-1; d_call: TRBD2; cdr3_aa: CATGGRAVNNEQFF; cdr3_nt: TGTGCCACCGGCGGGAGGGCCGTAAACAATGAGCAGTTCTTC
clone_size: -; v_call: TRBV25-1; j_call: TRBJ2-1; d_call: TRBD2; cdr3_aa: CASSEGLAGGLSYNEQFF; cdr3_nt: TGTGCCAGCAGTGAAGGACTAGCGGGAGGCCTCTCCTACAATGAGCAGTTCTTC
clone_size: -; v_call: TRBV28; j_call: TRBJ2-7; d_call: TRBD2; cdr3_aa: CASSLGLAYEQYF; cdr3_nt: TGTGCCAGCAGTTTAGGACTAGCCTACGAGCAGTACTTC
clone_size: -; v_call: TRBV5-1; j_call: TRBJ2-3; d_call: TRBD1; cdr3_aa: CASSFRDRLTDTQYF; cdr3_nt: TGCGCCAGCAGCTTCCGGGACAGACTCACAGATACGCAGTATTTT
clone_size: -; v_call: TRBV11-2; j_call: TRBJ1-1; d_call: TRBD1; cdr3_aa: CASSSGGYGNTEAFF; cdr3_nt: TGTGCCAGCAGCTCAGGGGGGTATGGGAACACTGAAGCTTTCTTT
clone_size: once; v_call: TRBV4-1; j_call: TRBJ2-7; d_call: TRBD2; cdr3_aa: CASSRTSGYSYEQYF; cdr3_nt: TGCGCCAGCAGCCGGACTAGCGGCTACTCCTACGAGCAGTACTTC
clone_size: once; v_call: TRBV15; j_call: TRBJ2-7; d_call: -; cdr3_aa: CATSRDVEDYEQYF; cdr3_nt: TGTGCCACCAGCAGAGATGTGGAGGACTACGAGCAGTACTTC
clone_size: -; v_call: TRBV28; j_call: TRBJ2-7; d_call: -; cdr3_aa: CASSPNRRPGYEQYF; cdr3_nt: TGTGCCAGCAGTCCTAACCGTCGACCGGGCTACGAGCAGTACTTC
clone_size: -; v_call: TRBV29-1; j_call: TRBJ2-2; d_call: TRBD2; cdr3_aa: CSVLTSGSNTGELFF; cdr3_nt: TGCAGCGTTCTAACTAGCGGTTCGAACACCGGGGAGCTGTTTTTT
clone_size: once; v_call: TRBV23-1; j_call: TRBJ1-5; d_call: TRBD1; cdr3_aa: CASSQGTGDSNQPQHF; cdr3_nt: TGCGCCAGCAGTCAAGGGACAGGGGATAGCAATCAGCCCCAGCATTTT
clone_size: -; v_call: TRBV28; j_call: TRBJ2-1; d_call: -; cdr3_aa: CASSSHAGLQYPRQFF; cdr3_nt: TGTGCCAGCAGTTCCCACGCGGGACTCCAGTACCCCCGACAGTTCTTC
clone_size: few; v_call: TRBV5-6; j_call: TRBJ2-2; d_call: TRBD2; cdr3_aa: CASSLAGTRTGELFF; cdr3_nt: TGTGCCAGCAGCTTGGCCGGGACTAGGACCGGGGAGCTGTTTTTT
clone_size: -; v_call: TRBV28; j_call: TRBJ2-3; d_call: -; cdr3_aa: CASSLWGADTQYF; cdr3_nt: TGTGCCAGCAGTTTATGGGGGGCAGATACGCAGTATTTT
clone_size: -; v_call: TRBV4-1; j_call: TRBJ2-7; d_call: -; cdr3_aa: CASSQEGRDAPRDEQYF; cdr3_nt: TGCGCCAGCAGCCAAGAAGGCCGGGATGCCCCTCGCGACGAGCAGTACTTC
clone_size: once; v_call: TRBV18; j_call: TRBJ2-1; d_call: -; cdr3_aa: CASSPDRERYNEQFF; cdr3_nt: TGTGCCAGCTCACCCGATAGGGAGAGGTACAATGAGCAGTTCTTC
clone_size: once; v_call: TRBV9; j_call: TRBJ2-1; d_call: -; cdr3_aa: CASSVGVTSYNEQFF; cdr3_nt: TGTGCCAGCAGCGTAGGAGTCACGTCCTACAATGAGCAGTTCTTC
clone_size: -; v_call: TRBV29-1; j_call: TRBJ1-2; d_call: -; cdr3_aa: CSVGEGLSNYGYTF; cdr3_nt: TGCAGCGTTGGGGAAGGGTTAAGTAACTATGGCTACACCTTC
clone_size: -; v_call: TRBV18; j_call: TRBJ2-5; d_call: TRBD2; cdr3_aa: CASSPTGGGVQETQYF; cdr3_nt: TGTGCCAGCTCACCTACGGGAGGCGGGGTCCAAGAGACCCAGTACTTC
clone_size: -; v_call: TRBV5-6; j_call: TRBJ1-2; d_call: TRBD1; cdr3_aa: CASSRQGWSIYGYTF; cdr3_nt: TGTGCCAGCAGCCGACAGGGGTGGAGTATCTATGGCTACACCTTC
clone_size: -; v_call: TRBV7-7; j_call: TRBJ2-7; d_call: TRBD2; cdr3_aa: CASSLRSGGLAECYEQYF; cdr3_nt: TGTGCCAGCAGCTTAAGGTCGGGAGGACTAGCCGAATGCTACGAGCAGTACTTC
clone_size: -; v_call: TRBV27; j_call: TRBJ2-7; d_call: TRBD1; cdr3_aa: CASSFNQGAYEQYF; cdr3_nt: TGTGCCAGCAGTTTCAATCAGGGGGCCTACGAGCAGTACTTC
clone_size: -; v_call: TRBV15; j_call: TRBJ2-1; d_call: -; cdr3_aa: CATSRVADPYNEQFF; cdr3_nt: TGTGCCACCAGCAGAGTTGCCGACCCCTACAATGAGCAGTTCTTC
clone_size: -; v_call: TRBV28; j_call: TRBJ1-2; d_call: -; cdr3_aa: CASSVGRSYGYTF; cdr3_nt: TGTGCCAGCAGTGTGGGTCGTAGCTATGGCTACACCTTC
clone_size: -; v_call: TRBV5-1; j_call: TRBJ2-3; d_call: -; cdr3_aa: CASSLDYTQYF; cdr3_nt: TGCGCCAGCAGCTTGGATTATACGCAGTATTTT
clone_size: -; v_call: TRBV7-3; j_call: TRBJ2-1; d_call: TRBD2; cdr3_aa: CASSSDRTSGRHEQFF; cdr3_nt: TGTGCCAGCAGCTCCGACAGGACTAGCGGGAGGCATGAGCAGTTCTTC
clone_size: -; v_call: TRBV27; j_call: TRBJ2-3; d_call: -; cdr3_aa: CASSPLIADTQYF; cdr3_nt: TGTGCCAGCAGTCCCTTGATTGCAGATACGCAGTATTTT
clone_size: -; v_call: TRBV5-4; j_call: TRBJ2-1; d_call: -; cdr3_aa: CASTLGPRVSEKEQFF; cdr3_nt: TGTGCCAGCACCTTGGGCCCGAGGGTTAGCGAAAAAGAGCAGTTCTTC
clone_size: -; v_call: TRBV28; j_call: TRBJ2-2; d_call: TRBD2; cdr3_aa: CASSPGLAGAGELFF; cdr3_nt: TGTGCCAGCAGCCCAGGACTAGCGGGAGCCGGGGAGCTGTTTTTT
clone_size: -; v_call: TRBV7-9; j_call: TRBJ2-2; d_call: -; cdr3_aa: CASSLGTPAGELFF; cdr3_nt: TGTGCCAGCAGCCTCGGGACCCCAGCGGGGGAGCTGTTTTTT
clone_size: -; v_call: TRBV5-4; j_call: TRBJ1-1; d_call: -; cdr3_aa: CASSLKGPNTEAFF; cdr3_nt: TGTGCCAGCAGCTTGAAAGGACCGAACACTGAAGCTTTCTTT
clone_size: many; v_call: TRBV28; j_call: TRBJ2-2; d_call: TRBD1; cdr3_aa: CASSSQGQGVAGELFF; cdr3_nt: TGTGCCAGCAGTTCCCAGGGACAGGGTGTGGCCGGGGAGCTGTTTTTT
clone_size: -; v_call: TRBV15; j_call: TRBJ2-7; d_call: -; cdr3_aa: CATSRDSGPYEQYF; cdr3_nt: TGTGCCACCAGCAGAGATTCCGGGCCCTACGAGCAGTACTTC
clone_size: -; v_call: TRBV11-2; j_call: TRBJ2-7; d_call: -; cdr3_aa: CASSSRDTNYEQYF; cdr3_nt: TGTGCCAGCAGCTCCCGGGACACGAACTACGAGCAGTACTTC
clone_size: -; v_call: TRBV14; j_call: TRBJ2-4; d_call: TRBD1; cdr3_aa: CASSRDSGKNIQYF; cdr3_nt: TGTGCCAGCAGCCGGGACAGTGGCAAAAACATTCAGTACTTC
clone_size: -; v_call: TRBV10-3; j_call: TRBJ2-1; d_call: TRBD2; cdr3_aa: CAISVGLLAGGFNYNEQLF; cdr3_nt: TGTGCCATCAGTGTCGGTCTACTAGCGGGAGGATTTAACTACAATGAGCAGCTCTTC
clone_size: -; v_call: TRBV4-1; j_call: TRBJ2-5; d_call: -; cdr3_aa: CASSRGSQETQYF; cdr3_nt: TGCGCCAGCAGCCGGGGGTCCCAAGAGACCCAGTACTTC
clone_size: -; v_call: TRBV5-1; j_call: TRBJ2-7; d_call: -; cdr3_aa: CASSLDGSSNYEQYF; cdr3_nt: TGCGCCAGCAGCTTGGACGGCAGCTCAAACTACGAGCAGTACTTC
clone_size: -; v_call: TRBV18; j_call: TRBJ1-2; d_call: TRBD1; cdr3_aa: CASSRDRGNYGYTF; cdr3_nt: TGTGCCAGCTCAAGGGACAGAGGAAACTATGGCTACACCTTC
clone_size: -; v_call: TRBV6-1; j_call: TRBJ2-5; d_call: -; cdr3_aa: CASSDNRIQETQYF; cdr3_nt: TGTGCCAGCAGTGATAACAGGATCCAAGAGACCCAGTACTTC
clone_size: -; v_call: TRBV18; j_call: TRBJ2-6; d_call: -; cdr3_aa: CASSPQAVPGANVLTF; cdr3_nt: TGTGCCAGCTCACCCCAGGCGGTCCCTGGGGCCAACGTCCTGACTTTC